One sample yielded the 8 T cell receptor beta chains listed below, sequenced in a study of T cell repertoires in cytomegalovirus infection. TCRdb itself ran the reads through MiXCR, one entry per CDR3 protein. This table holds roughly 860,000 distinct CDR3 sequences, over 25% found once. Their specific antigens are unknown. The sample in question was cultured CD8+ T cells from PBMCs, obtained from culture after CMV antigen stimulation. The source of these receptors is a human donor in good health (CMV status not recorded). Some clones in this sample may be carry-over from other donors' samples.

This clonotype came up many times. The rearrangement uses TRBV6-5 and TRBJ1-1; D is unclear. The CDR3 is 16 residues long. The ends were cut back, 0 bases at V and 3 bases at J, with 14 bases in the middle. Germline values: CDR1 MNHEY, CDR2 SVGAGI. The CDR3 DNA follows: TGTGCCAGCAGTTACTCGATGGTCTGGGGTGACACTGAAGCTTTCTTT. Residues: CASSYSMVWGDTEAFF.

This chain joins TRBV7-6 and TRBJ2-5, with D unclear. The ends were cut back, 6 bases at V and 4 bases at J, with 18 bases in the middle. The V gene's germline CDR1 is SGHVS and CDR2 FNYEAQ. There are 15 residues in the CDR3. The CDR3 here is CASSPEWRDTETQYF. The CDR3 nucleotides are TGTGCCAGCAGTCCCGAATGGCGCGACACAGAGACCCAGTACTTC.

This clonotype was counted between two and nine times. The chain combines TRBV6-2 or TRBV6-3 with TRBJ1-6; perhaps TRBD1 as D (5 bases). The CDR3 extends over 16 amino acids. The germline V and J ends were trimmed by 0 bases and 0 bases, with 6 bases remaining between them. Germline values: CDR1 MNHEY, CDR2 SVGEGT. The CDR3 loop is CASSYSDSSYNSPLHF. The DNA of the CDR3 is TGTGCCAGCAGTTACTCTGACAGCTCCTATAATTCACCCCTCCACTTT.

This clonotype showed up many times. CDR3 in amino acids: CASTQAESQETQYF. CDR3 sequence (DNA): TGTGCCAGCACCCAAGCGGAGAGCCAAGAGACCCAGTACTTC. The chain uses TRBV7-8 and TRBJ2-5; D perhaps matches TRBD2 (5 bases). The V gene lost 7 bases and the J gene lost 1 base, with 13 bases spanning the gap. CDR3 length equals 14 residues. Germline lookup yields CDR1 SGHVS and CDR2 FQNEAQ.

The CDR3 DNA follows: TGTGCCAGCCTCTTGGAGGGAGAAAGGGATGAGCAGTTCTTC. It encodes CASLLEGERDEQFF. This sequence joins TRBV6-6 and TRBJ2-1; D may be TRBD2 (6 bases). Germline CDR1 and CDR2: MNHNY and SVGAGI (reference sequence). The CDR3 length is 14 residues. Trimming removed 8 bases from V and 8 bases from J, with 19 bases in between.

The gene calls are TRBV6-5 and TRBJ1-1; D may be TRBD1 (5 bases). The CDR3 has 13 residues. The germline V gene encodes CDR1 MNHEY and CDR2 SVGAGI. Trimming pared 5 bases from V and 5 bases from J, leaving 12 bases between. CDR3: CASSANGGTEAFF. The CDR3 nucleotides are TGTGCCAGCAGTGCGAACGGGGGGACTGAAGCTTTCTTT.

This clonotype came up once. This chain uses TRBV14 with TRBJ1-4; D remains ambiguous. This CDR3 comprises 15 residues. Trimming took 3 bases from V and 6 from J, leaving 14 bases between them. Germline V CDR1 and CDR2: SGHDN, FVKESK. The CDR3 here is CASSHAAGNDEKLFF. CDR3 nucleotide sequence: TGTGCCAGCAGCCATGCGGCAGGAAATGATGAAAAACTGTTTTTT.

A remark on this clonotype: This may be a read error: a much more frequent sequence differs by one nucleotide. This chain uses TRBV7-8 with TRBJ1-1; D uncertain. This CDR3 has 16 residues. Germline V gene sequence: CDR1 SGHVS, CDR2 FQNEAQ. Written as DNA, the CDR3 is TGTACCAGCAGCCAAAGGCGGGGAGGCGTGAACACTGAAGCTTTCTTT. The encoded protein is CTSSQRRGGVNTEAFF.